What follows is one TCR beta chain and its context. Its matching antigen is unknown. Preparation of TCR beta libraries was done by quantitative 5'-RACE with molecular barcodes. TCRdb re-called the 5' RACE reads with MiXCR, one entry per CDR3 protein. The repertoire has nearly 250,000 distinct CDR3 sequences, roughly a third of them found once; the top ten carry 3.5% to 4.5%. The data were taken from a study of CD8 T cells in ankylosing spondylitis. General study results and limits: Previous work reported some of these motif variants in the synovial fluid and blood of reactive arthritis. The study identified a TCR beta motif of roughly eight highly homologous variants that appeared characteristic of ankylosing spondylitis blood. Within peripheral blood, clones linked to disease were CD8+ and relatively rare.

Germline trimming cut 5 bases from V and 6 bases from J; bases unmatched to any gene: 5. The CDR3 loop spans 14 amino acids. Specimen: blood, either unsorted or a sorted T cell fraction (not recorded which). The receptor comes from a male donor with ankylosing spondylitis or in good health (not recorded which). The chain is built from TRBV12-3 or TRBV12-4 and TRBJ1-5, with 9 bases identical to TRBD1. This chain's CDR3 is CASSAGQGGQPQHF. The CDR3 DNA reads TGTGCCAGCAGTGCGGGACAGGGCGGTCAGCCCCAGCATTTT.